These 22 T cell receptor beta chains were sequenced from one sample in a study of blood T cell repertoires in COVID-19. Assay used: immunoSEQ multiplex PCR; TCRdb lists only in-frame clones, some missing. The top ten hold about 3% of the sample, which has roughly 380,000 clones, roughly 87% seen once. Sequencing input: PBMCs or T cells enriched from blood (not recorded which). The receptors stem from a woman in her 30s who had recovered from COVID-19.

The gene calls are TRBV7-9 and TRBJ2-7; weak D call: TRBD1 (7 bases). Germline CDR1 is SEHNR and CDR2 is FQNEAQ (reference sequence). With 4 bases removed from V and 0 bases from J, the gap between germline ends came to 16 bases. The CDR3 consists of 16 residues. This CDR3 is CASSSGGLPVSYEQYF. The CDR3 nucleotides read TGTGCCAGCAGCTCAGGGGGACTTCCAGTCTCCTACGAGCAGTACTTC.

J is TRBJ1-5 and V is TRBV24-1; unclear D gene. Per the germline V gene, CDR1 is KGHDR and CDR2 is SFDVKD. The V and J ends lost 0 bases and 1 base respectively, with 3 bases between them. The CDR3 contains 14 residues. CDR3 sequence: CATSDLLSNQPQHF. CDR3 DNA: TGTGCCACCAGTGATTTGTTAAGCAATCAGCCCCAGCATTTT.

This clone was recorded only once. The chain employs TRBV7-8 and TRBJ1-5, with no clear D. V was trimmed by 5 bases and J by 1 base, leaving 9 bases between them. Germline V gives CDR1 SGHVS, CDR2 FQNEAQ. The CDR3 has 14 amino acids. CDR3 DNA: TGTGCCAGCAGCCCCGACTGGAGCAATCAGCCCCAGCATTTT. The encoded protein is CASSPDWSNQPQHF.

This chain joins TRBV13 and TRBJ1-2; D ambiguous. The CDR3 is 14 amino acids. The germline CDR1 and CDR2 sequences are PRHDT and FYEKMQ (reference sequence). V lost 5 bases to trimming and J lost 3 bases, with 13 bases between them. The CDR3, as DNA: TGTGCCAGCAGCCGCCCAACTGAAGACTATGGCTACACCTTC. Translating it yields CASSRPTEDYGYTF.

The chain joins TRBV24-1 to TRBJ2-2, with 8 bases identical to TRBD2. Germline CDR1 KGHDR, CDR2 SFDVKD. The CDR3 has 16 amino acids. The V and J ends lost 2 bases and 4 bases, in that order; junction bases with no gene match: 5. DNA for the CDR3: TGTGCCACCAGTGATTCAGCGGGAGTGGGCACCGGGGAGCTGTTTTTT. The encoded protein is CATSDSAGVGTGELFF.

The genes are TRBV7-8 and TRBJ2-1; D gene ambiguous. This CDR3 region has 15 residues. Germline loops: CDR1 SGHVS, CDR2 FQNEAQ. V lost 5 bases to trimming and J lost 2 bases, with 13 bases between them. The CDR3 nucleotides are TGTGCCAGCAGCCTCAGGATTGAAACCTACAATGAGCAGTTCTTC. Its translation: CASSLRIETYNEQFF.

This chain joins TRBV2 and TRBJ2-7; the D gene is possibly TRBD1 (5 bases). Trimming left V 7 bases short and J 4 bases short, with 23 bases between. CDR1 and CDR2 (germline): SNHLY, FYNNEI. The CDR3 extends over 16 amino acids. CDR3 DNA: TGTGCCAGCAAATTAGGATTATTGGGGCCCTCGTACGAGCAGTACTTC. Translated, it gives CASKLGLLGPSYEQYF.

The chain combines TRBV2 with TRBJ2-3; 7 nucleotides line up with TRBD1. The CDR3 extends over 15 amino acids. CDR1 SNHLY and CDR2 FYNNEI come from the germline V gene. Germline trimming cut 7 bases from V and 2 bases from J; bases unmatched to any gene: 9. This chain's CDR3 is CASMPGQTFTDTQYF. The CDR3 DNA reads TGTGCCAGCATGCCGGGACAGACTTTCACAGATACGCAGTATTTT.

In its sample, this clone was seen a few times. The CDR3 sequence is CASSISATTSNEQFF. CDR3 nucleotides: TGTGCCAGTAGTATTTCAGCGACCACCTCGAATGAGCAGTTCTTC. V and J are TRBV19 and TRBJ2-1, with D unresolved. CDR1 and CDR2 from the germline V gene are LNHDA and SQIVND (reference sequence). The V gene lost 3 bases and the J gene lost 7 bases, with 16 bases spanning the gap. This CDR3 is 15 amino acids long.

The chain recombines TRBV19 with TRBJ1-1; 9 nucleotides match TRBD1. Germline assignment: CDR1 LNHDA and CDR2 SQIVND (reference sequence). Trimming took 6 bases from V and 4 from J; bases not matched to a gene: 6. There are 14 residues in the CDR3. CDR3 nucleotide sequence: TGTGCCAGTAGCTGGGACAGGGCGGGCACTGAAGCTTTCTTT. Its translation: CASSWDRAGTEAFF.

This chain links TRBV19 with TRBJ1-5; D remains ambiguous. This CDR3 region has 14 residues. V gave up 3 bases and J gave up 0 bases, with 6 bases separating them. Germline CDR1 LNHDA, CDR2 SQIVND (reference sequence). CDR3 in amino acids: CASSIFNSNQPQHF. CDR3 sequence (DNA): TGTGCCAGTAGTATCTTTAATAGCAATCAGCCCCAGCATTTT.

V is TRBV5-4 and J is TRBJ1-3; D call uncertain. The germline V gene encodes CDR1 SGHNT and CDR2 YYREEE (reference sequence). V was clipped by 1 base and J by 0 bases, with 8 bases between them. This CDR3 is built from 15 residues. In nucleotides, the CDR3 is TGTGCCAGCAGCTTGCAGGTCGGCTCTGGAAACACCATATATTTT. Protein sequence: CASSLQVGSGNTIYF.

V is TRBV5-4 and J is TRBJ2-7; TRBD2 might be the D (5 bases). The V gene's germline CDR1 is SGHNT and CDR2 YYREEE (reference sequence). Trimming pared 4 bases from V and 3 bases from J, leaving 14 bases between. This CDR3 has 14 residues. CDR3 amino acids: CASSPRERRYEQYF. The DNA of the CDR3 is TGTGCCAGCAGCCCGAGGGAGAGACGCTACGAGCAGTACTTC. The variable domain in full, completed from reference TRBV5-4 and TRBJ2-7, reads ETGVTQSPTHLIKTRGQQVTLRCSSQSGHNTVSWYQQALGQGPQFIFQYYREEENGRGNFPPRFSGLQFPNYSSELNVNALELDDSALYLCASSPRERRYEQYFGPGTRLTVT.

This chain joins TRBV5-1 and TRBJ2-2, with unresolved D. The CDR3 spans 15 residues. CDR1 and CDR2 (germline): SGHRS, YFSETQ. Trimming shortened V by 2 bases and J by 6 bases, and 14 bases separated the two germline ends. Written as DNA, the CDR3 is TGCGCCAGCAGCTTACAGCCTGTTGGTTCCGGGGAGCTGTTTTTT. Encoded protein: CASSLQPVGSGELFF.

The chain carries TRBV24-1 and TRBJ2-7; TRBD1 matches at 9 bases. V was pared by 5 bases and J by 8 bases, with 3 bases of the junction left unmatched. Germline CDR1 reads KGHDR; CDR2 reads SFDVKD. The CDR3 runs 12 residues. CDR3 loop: CATSAGQGKQYF. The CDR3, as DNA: TGTGCCACCAGTGCGGGACAGGGTAAGCAGTACTTC.

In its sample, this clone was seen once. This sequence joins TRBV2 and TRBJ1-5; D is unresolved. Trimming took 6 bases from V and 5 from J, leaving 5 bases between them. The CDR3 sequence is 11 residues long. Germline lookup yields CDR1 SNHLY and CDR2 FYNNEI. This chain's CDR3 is CASSRDQPQHF. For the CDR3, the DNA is TGTGCCAGCAGCCGAGATCAGCCCCAGCATTTT.

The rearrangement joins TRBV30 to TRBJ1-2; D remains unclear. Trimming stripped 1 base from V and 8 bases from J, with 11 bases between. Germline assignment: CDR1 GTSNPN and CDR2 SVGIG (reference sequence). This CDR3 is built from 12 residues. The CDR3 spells CAWSGPSGGYTF. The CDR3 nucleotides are TGTGCCTGGAGTGGGCCCTCAGGCGGCTACACCTTC. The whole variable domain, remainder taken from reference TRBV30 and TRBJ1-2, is SQTIHQWPATLVQPVGSPLSLECTVEGTSNPNLYWYRQAAGRGLQLLFYSVGIGQISSEVPQNLSASRPQDRQFILSSKKLLLSDSGFYLCAWSGPSGGYTFGSGTRLTVV.

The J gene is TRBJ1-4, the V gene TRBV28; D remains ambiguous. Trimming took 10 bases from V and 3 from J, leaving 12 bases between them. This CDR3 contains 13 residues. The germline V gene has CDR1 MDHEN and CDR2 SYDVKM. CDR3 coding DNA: TGTGCCACCCGGGTTGGAGCTAATGAAAAACTGTTTTTT. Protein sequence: CATRVGANEKLFF.

This chain's CDR3 is CASNPLQSTGELFF. CDR3 DNA: TGCGCCAGCAACCCATTACAGAGCACCGGGGAGCTGTTTTTT. The gene calls are TRBV5-1 and TRBJ2-2, with unresolved D. This CDR3 region has 14 residues. V was trimmed by 6 bases and J by 4 bases, leaving 13 bases between them. Germline V gives CDR1 SGHRS, CDR2 YFSETQ.

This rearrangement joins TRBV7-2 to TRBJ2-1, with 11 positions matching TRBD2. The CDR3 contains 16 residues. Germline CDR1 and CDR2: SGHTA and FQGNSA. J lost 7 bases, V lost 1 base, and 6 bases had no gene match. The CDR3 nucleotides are TGTGCCAGCAGCTTAGTGGTAGCTAGCGGGAGGAATGAGCAGTTCTTC. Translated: CASSLVVASGRNEQFF. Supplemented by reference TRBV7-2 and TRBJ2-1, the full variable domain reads GAGVSQSPSNKVTEKGKDVELRCDPISGHTALYWYRQSLGQGLEFLIYFQGNSAPDKSGLPSDRFSAERTGGSVSTLTIQRTQQEDSAVYLCASSLVVASGRNEQFFGPGTRLTVL.

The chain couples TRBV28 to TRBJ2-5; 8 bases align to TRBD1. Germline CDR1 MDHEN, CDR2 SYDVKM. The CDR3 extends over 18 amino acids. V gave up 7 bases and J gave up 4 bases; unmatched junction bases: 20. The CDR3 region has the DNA TGTGCCAGCAATACTGAGGGTCGGGCAGGGGGCATCTTAGAGACCCAGTACTTC. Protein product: CASNTEGRAGGILETQYF.

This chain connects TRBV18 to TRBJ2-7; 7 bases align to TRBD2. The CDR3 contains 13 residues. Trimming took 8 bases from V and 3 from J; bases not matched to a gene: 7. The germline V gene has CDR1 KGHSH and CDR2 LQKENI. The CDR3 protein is CASRREVYYEQYF. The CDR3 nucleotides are TGTGCCAGCCGACGGGAGGTTTACTACGAGCAGTACTTC.